Sequencing of this T cell receptor beta chain was carried out in a study of CD8 T cells in Susac syndrome. Study observations and caveats: The study acknowledged a relatively small number of individuals in its TCR sequencing and HLA analysis.

Remarks on this clonotype: Its antigen remains unknown. The germline gene is not matched at one end of the junction; a read error may be the cause.

Sequencing targeted TCR beta in blood CD8+ and CD4+ T cells. It was negative isolation that provided the CD8+ and CD4+ T cells, whereas TEMRA cells were enriched by FACS. The CDR3 is 12 residues long. Reverse transcription of roughly 0.45 to 1 ug RNA was performed with random hexamers. By means of immunoSEQ multiplex PCR, TCR beta CDR3 spanning 54 Vbeta and 13 Jbeta underwent amplification. MiXCR, run by TCRdb on the immunoSEQ multiplex PCR reads, gives a single entry per CDR3 protein. The repertoire has about 200,000 distinct CDR3 sequences, more than 85% of them found once; the top ten carry around 0.08%.

The chain employs TRBV12-3 or TRBV12-4 and TRBJ2-7, with D perhaps matching TRBD1 or TRBD2 (5 bases each). The sample taken for sequencing was CD4+ T cells from PBMCs. The receptor's source is a human donor with multiple sclerosis. The CDR3 reads CASSTGALNPNF. CDR3 DNA sequence: TGTGCCAGCAGTACCGGGGCCCTCAACCCGAACTTC.